One and the same sample provided the 20 T cell receptor beta chains below, sequenced in a study of CD8+CD57+ T cells in acquired aplastic anemia. Using genomic DNA as the template, TCR beta VDJ and CDR3 profiling was carried out. TCRdb re-called the reads with MiXCR, one entry per CDR3 protein. In the table there are 200,000 to 250,000 distinct CDR3 sequences, around three fifths of which are singletons. In patients chosen for sequencing, flow cytometry had shown CD8+CD57+ cell expansion. The material sequenced was sorted CD4+, CD8+, or CD8+CD57+ T cells (not recorded which) from PBMCs. The receptors stem from a human donor with aplastic anemia.

This chain's CDR3 is CSAIVSGLAGVTYEQYF. The CDR3 DNA sequence: TGCAGTGCTATAGTTAGTGGACTAGCGGGAGTAACCTACGAGCAGTACTTC. The V gene is TRBV20-1, the J gene TRBJ2-7; TRBD2 matches at 13 bases. Germline V lookup: CDR1 DFQATT, CDR2 SNEGSKA (reference sequence). Unmatched junction bases numbered 11, after V lost 4 bases and J lost 2 bases. The CDR3 is made up of 17 amino acids.

On this clonotype itself: The junction departs from the called germline gene at one end, perhaps through a read error. This chain joins TRBV10-1 and TRBJ2-5; D is ambiguous. CDR3 length equals 14 residues. Per germline, CDR1 WNHNN and CDR2 SYGVQD (reference sequence). For the CDR3, the DNA is TGCGCCAGCAGCGTAGTTGACGGCCAAGGGACCCAGTACTTC. This gives the protein CASSVVDGQGTQYF.

The chain employs TRBV20-1 and TRBJ2-1, with 13 bases aligning to TRBD2. J lost 7 bases, V lost 3 bases, and 6 bases had no gene match. Germline V gene lookup returns CDR1 DFQATT and CDR2 SNEGSKA (reference sequence). The CDR3 extends over 15 amino acids. The CDR3 spells CSASPGLAGANEQFF. For the CDR3, the DNA is TGCAGTGCTAGCCCCGGACTAGCGGGGGCGAATGAGCAGTTCTTC.

The table lists this clonotype with a few counts. In DNA form, the CDR3 reads TGCAGTGCCGAGGGACTAGACTCCACCGGGGAGCTGTTTTTT. Translated, it gives CSAEGLDSTGELFF. V usage is TRBV20-1 and J usage is TRBJ2-2; the match to TRBD2 covers 8 bases. The CDR3 extends over 14 amino acids. Trimming cost V 6 bases and J 4 bases; bases outside gene matches: 7. CDR1 and CDR2 (germline): DFQATT, SNEGSKA (reference sequence).

J is TRBJ2-7 and V is TRBV5-1, with a tentative D call TRBD1 (6 bases). The V gene's germline CDR1 is SGHRS and CDR2 YFSETQ. This CDR3 has 14 amino acids. Trimming removed 4 bases from V and 3 bases from J, with 14 bases in between. The CDR3 reads CASSPVGAVYEQYF. In DNA, the CDR3 is TGCGCCAGCAGCCCTGTGGGGGCCGTCTACGAGCAGTACTTC.

The chain links TRBV20-1 to TRBJ1-6, with 7 bases that match TRBD1. The germline V gene encodes CDR1 DFQATT and CDR2 SNEGSKA (reference sequence). The J segment lost 7 bases and the V segment lost 5 bases, leaving 5 bases of the junction unmatched. This CDR3 is built from 13 residues. CDR3 region: CSAPQGGNSPLHF. The CDR3 DNA sequence: TGCAGTGCTCCTCAGGGGGGGAATTCACCCCTCCACTTT.

V and J are TRBV20-1 and TRBJ1-1; perhaps TRBD1 as D (6 bases). The CDR3 covers 11 residues. The germline gives CDR1 DFQATT, CDR2 SNEGSKA (reference sequence). Trimming removed 6 bases at V and 6 bases at J, with 11 bases between. CDR3 nucleotides: TGCAGTGCCATTGGGGGCCCTGAAGCTTTCTTT. This gives the protein CSAIGGPEAFF.

V and J are TRBV20-1 and TRBJ2-7; 11 bases agree with TRBD2. The V gene end was trimmed by 1 base and the J gene end by 6 bases; junction bases not matched to a gene: 2. CDR3 length: 13 amino acids. CDR1 and CDR2 (germline): DFQATT, SNEGSKA (reference sequence). The DNA of the CDR3 is TGCAGTGCTAGAGTTCTAGCGGGGGGCGAGCAGTACTTC. It codes for CSARVLAGGEQYF.

The chain employs TRBV20-1 and TRBJ2-5; 8 bases are shared with TRBD1. The CDR3 is 13 amino acids. Germline V CDR1 and CDR2: DFQATT, SNEGSKA (reference sequence). The ends lost 6 bases at V and 4 bases at J; junction bases unmatched: 7. The CDR3: CSASRGLLETQYF. CDR3 bases: TGCAGTGCAAGCAGGGGGCTTTTAGAGACCCAGTACTTC.

The chain joins TRBV10-2 to TRBJ1-5; D might be TRBD1 (6 bases). The CDR3 is made up of 17 amino acids. Germline V gene lookup returns CDR1 WSHSY and CDR2 SAAADI. V shed 8 bases and J shed 5 bases, with 25 bases lying between them. In nucleotides, the CDR3 is TGCGCCAGCCGCAGGGGAGGGCAGGCCGTGGTTTATCAGCCCCAGCATTTT. Protein: CASRRGGQAVVYQPQHF.

With regard to this clonotype: Likely a read error: the CDR3 ends without its conserved phenylalanine or tryptophan. V usage is TRBV19 and J usage is TRBJ1-5; D call uncertain. From germline, CDR1 is LNHDA and CDR2 SQIVND (reference sequence). V lost 2 bases and J 2 bases, leaving 7 bases between the germline ends. The CDR3 covers 14 residues. CDR3 bases: TGTGCCAGTAGTATAACTTCCGGCAATCAGCCCCAGCATTCT. It specifies CASSITSGNQPQHS.

This chain links TRBV10-3 with TRBJ1-5, with D tentatively TRBD1 (5 bases). V dropped 11 bases and J dropped 4 bases, with 15 bases sitting between them. This CDR3 is 13 amino acids long. CDR1 and CDR2 (germline): ENHRY, SYGVKD. CDR3 DNA sequence: TGTGCCTCGAAGGGGAGCCCGAATCAGCCCCAGCATTTT. Its translation is CASKGSPNQPQHF.

This chain uses TRBV29-1 with TRBJ2-5; the D is unclear. The germline gives CDR1 SQVTM, CDR2 ANQGSEA. V was clipped by 1 base and J by 1 base, with 7 bases between them. The CDR3 has 13 amino acids. CDR3 DNA sequence: TGCAGCGTTGAAGGGTCTAGCCAAGAGACCCAGTACTTC. This encodes CSVEGSSQETQYF.

The J gene is TRBJ2-1, the V gene TRBV7-8; a possible D gene is TRBD1 (6 bases). The CDR3 consists of 12 residues. The germline V and J ends were trimmed by 2 bases and 12 bases, with 11 bases remaining between them. Germline assignment: CDR1 SGHVS and CDR2 FQNEAQ. The CDR3: CASSLRVGGQFF. CDR3 bases: TGTGCCAGCAGCTTACGAGTAGGGGGGCAGTTCTTC.

The genes are TRBV14 and TRBJ1-1; the D is unclear. V gave up 2 bases and J gave up 2 bases, with 12 bases separating them. CDR1 is SGHDN, CDR2 FVKESK, per germline. There are 15 residues in the CDR3. In DNA, the CDR3 is TGTGCCAGCAGCCAACGGGCCGCTGCAAACACTGAAGCTTTCTTT. Translated, it gives CASSQRAAANTEAFF. The full variable domain, with the rest looked up from reference TRBV14 and TRBJ1-1, is EAGVTQFPSHSVIEKGQTVTLRCDPISGHDNLYWYRRVMGKEIKFLLHFVKESKQDESGMPNNRFLAERTGGTYSTLKVQPAELEDSGVYFCASSQRAAANTEAFFGQGTRLTVV.

V and J are TRBV20-1 and TRBJ2-3; 7 bases line up with TRBD2. Germline V CDR1 and CDR2: DFQATT, SNEGSKA (reference sequence). The V gene end was trimmed by 6 bases and the J gene end by 1 base; junction bases not matched to a gene: 7. The CDR3 has 14 residues. CDR3 coding DNA: TGCAGTGCATCGCGGGAGTCCGGCACAGATACGCAGTATTTT. Translation gives CSASRESGTDTQYF.

V usage is TRBV20-1 and J usage is TRBJ1-1; tentatively, D is TRBD1 (5 bases). The V gene lost 6 bases and the J gene lost 1 base, with 15 bases spanning the gap. Germline assignment: CDR1 DFQATT and CDR2 SNEGSKA (reference sequence). This CDR3 spans 14 amino acids. CDR3 bases: TGCAGTGCCCGACCGGGACTGCGGAACACTGAAGCTTTCTTT. It codes for CSARPGLRNTEAFF.

This chain joins TRBV15 and TRBJ1-2; possible D gene TRBD1, 6 bases. Trimming pared 0 bases from V and 8 bases from J, leaving 10 bases between. The CDR3 loop spans 13 amino acids. Germline values: CDR1 LNHNV, CDR2 YYDKDF (reference sequence). CDR3 in DNA: TGTGCCACCAGCAGAGATCAGGGGAAGGGCTACACCTTC. Translated, it gives CATSRDQGKGYTF.

The chain carries TRBV19 and TRBJ2-7; 7 bases line up with TRBD1. This CDR3 contains 14 residues. Germline V gene data show CDR1 as LNHDA and CDR2 as SQIVND (reference sequence). The V gene end was trimmed by 6 bases and the J gene end by 4 bases; junction bases not matched to a gene: 9. CDR3 in DNA: TGTGCCAGTAGGAAGACAGGGTTGGGGTACGAGCAGTACTTC. Translation: CASRKTGLGYEQYF.

This sequence joins TRBV5-1 and TRBJ1-6; TRBD1 aligns across 8 bases. J lost 5 bases, V lost 3 bases, and 4 bases had no gene match. This CDR3 has 15 amino acids. CDR1 SGHRS and CDR2 YFSETQ come from the germline V gene. CDR3 in amino acids: CASSSQGADNSPLHF. In DNA, the CDR3 is TGCGCCAGCAGCTCGCAGGGGGCTGATAATTCACCCCTCCACTTT.